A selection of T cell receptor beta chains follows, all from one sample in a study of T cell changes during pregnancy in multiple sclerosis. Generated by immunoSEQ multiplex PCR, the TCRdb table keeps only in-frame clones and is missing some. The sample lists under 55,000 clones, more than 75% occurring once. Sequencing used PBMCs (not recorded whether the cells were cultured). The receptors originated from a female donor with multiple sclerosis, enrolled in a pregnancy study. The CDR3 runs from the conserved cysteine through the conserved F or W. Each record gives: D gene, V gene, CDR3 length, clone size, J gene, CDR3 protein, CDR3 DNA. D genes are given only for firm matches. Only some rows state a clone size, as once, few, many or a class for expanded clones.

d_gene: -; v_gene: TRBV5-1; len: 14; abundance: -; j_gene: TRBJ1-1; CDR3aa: CASSLGTSNTEAFF; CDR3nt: TGCGCCAGCAGCTTGGGGACCTCAAACACTGAAGCTTTCTTT
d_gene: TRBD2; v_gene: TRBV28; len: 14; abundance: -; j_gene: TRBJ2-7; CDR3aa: CASSPLAGDYEQYF; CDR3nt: TGTGCCAGCAGTCCACTAGCGGGAGACTACGAGCAGTACTTC
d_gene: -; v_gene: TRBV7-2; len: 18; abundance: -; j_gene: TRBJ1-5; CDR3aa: CASSLVADIGGTSQPQHF; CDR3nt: TGTGCCAGCAGCCTGGTGGCCGATATCGGGGGAACCAGTCAGCCCCAGCATTTT
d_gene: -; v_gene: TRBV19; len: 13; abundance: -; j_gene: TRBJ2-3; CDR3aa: CASSIRVTDTQYF; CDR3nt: TGTGCCAGTAGTATTAGGGTTACAGATACGCAGTATTTT
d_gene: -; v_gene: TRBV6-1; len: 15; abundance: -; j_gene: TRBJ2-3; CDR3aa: CASSTTVGRTDTQYF; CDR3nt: TGTGCCAGCAGTACTACGGTGGGTAGGACAGATACGCAGTATTTT
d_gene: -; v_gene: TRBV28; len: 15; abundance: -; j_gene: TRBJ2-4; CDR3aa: CASSPVTEAKNIQYF; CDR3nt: TGTGCCAGCAGTCCCGTGACCGAGGCCAAAAACATTCAGTACTTC
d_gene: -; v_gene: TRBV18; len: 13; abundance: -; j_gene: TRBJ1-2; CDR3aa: CASSPPCFYGYTF; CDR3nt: TGTGCCAGCTCGCCCCCGTGTTTCTATGGCTACACCTTC
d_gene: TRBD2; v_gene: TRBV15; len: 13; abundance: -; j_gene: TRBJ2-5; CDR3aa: CATSVAGEKTQYF; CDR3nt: TGTGCCACCAGCGTTGCGGGAGAGAAGACCCAGTACTTC
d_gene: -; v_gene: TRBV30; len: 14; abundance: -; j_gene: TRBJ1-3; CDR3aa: CAWSVERTGDTIYF; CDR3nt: TGTGCCTGGAGTGTAGAGCGGACTGGAGACACCATATATTTT
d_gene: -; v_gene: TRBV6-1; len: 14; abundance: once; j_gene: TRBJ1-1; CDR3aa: CASRLAGENTEAFF; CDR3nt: TGTGCCAGCCGGTTAGCAGGAGAGAACACTGAAGCTTTCTTT
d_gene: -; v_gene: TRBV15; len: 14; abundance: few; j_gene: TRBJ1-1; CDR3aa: CATSRGGGYTEAFF; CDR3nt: TGTGCCACCAGCCGGGGAGGGGGTTACACTGAAGCTTTCTTT
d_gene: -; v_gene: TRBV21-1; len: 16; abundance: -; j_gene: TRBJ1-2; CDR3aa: CASNRQGANSNYGYTF; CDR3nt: TGTGCCAGCAATAGACAGGGGGCGAATTCTAACTATGGCTACACCTTC
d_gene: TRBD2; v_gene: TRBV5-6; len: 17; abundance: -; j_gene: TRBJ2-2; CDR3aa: CASSPDGTSGIWGELFF; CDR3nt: TGTGCCAGCAGCCCAGACGGGACTAGCGGGATTTGGGGGGAGCTGTTTTTT
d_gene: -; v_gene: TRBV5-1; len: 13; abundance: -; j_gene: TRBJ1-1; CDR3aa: CASSDGLGTEAFF; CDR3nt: TGCGCCAGCAGCGATGGTCTGGGGACTGAAGCTTTCTTT
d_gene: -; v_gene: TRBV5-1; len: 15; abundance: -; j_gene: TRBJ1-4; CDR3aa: CASSPGTPSNEKLFF; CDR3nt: TGCGCCAGCAGCCCCGGGACACCCTCTAATGAAAAACTGTTTTTT
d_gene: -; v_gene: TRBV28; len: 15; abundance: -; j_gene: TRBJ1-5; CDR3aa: CASSLGHNSNQPQHF; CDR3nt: TGTGCCAGCAGTTTGGGGCACAATAGCAATCAGCCCCAGCATTTT
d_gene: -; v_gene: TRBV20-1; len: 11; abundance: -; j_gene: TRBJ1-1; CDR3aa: CSADRQGEAFF; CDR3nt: TGCAGTGCAGATCGACAAGGTGAAGCTTTCTTT
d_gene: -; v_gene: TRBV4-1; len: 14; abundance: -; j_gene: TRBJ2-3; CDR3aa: CASSQEDSTDTQYF; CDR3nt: TGCGCCAGCAGCCAAGAGGATAGCACAGATACGCAGTATTTT
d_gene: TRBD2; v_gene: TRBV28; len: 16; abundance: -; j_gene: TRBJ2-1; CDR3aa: CASSFLAGGPNNEQFF; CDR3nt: TGTGCCAGCAGTTTTCTAGCGGGAGGGCCCAACAATGAGCAGTTCTTC
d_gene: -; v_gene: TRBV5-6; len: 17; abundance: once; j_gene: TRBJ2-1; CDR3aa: CASSLRLAGARDNEQFF; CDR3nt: TGTGCCAGCAGCTTGCGCCTCGCCGGAGCCAGGGACAATGAGCAGTTCTTC
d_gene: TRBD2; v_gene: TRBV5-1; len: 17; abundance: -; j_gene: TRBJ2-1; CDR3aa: CASSLRTSGRAGGEQFF; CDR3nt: TGCGCCAGCAGCCTGCGGACTAGCGGGAGGGCCGGGGGTGAGCAGTTCTTC
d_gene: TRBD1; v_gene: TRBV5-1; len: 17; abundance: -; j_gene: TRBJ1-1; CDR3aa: CASSLGGGAAPGDEAFF; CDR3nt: TGCGCCAGCAGCTTGGGAGGGGGCGCAGCGCCGGGTGATGAAGCTTTCTTT
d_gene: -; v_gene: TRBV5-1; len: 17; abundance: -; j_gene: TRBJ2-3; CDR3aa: CASIFSASAPSTDTQYF; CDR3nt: TGCGCCAGCATTTTCTCGGCTAGCGCTCCTAGCACAGATACGCAGTATTTT